Listed below are T cell receptor beta chains from one sample, sequenced in a study of memory CD4+ T cells and cytomegalovirus serostatus. The table came from immunoSEQ multiplex PCR; TCRdb's copy has only in-frame clones and leaves some out. The repertoire holds approximately 74,000 clones, with about 78% as singletons. Sequencing was done on a sample of memory CD4+ T cells from blood. The receptors were sampled from an adult in good health and CMV-seropositive. Both conserved end residues are part of each CDR3. D genes are given only for firm matches. Clone size is stated in some rows and not others, as once, few, many or a class when expanded.

13 | - | - | TRBJ1-2 | TRBV9 | CASSQGWNNGYTF | TGTGCCAGCAGCCAGGGATGGAATAATGGCTACACCTTC
16 | few | - | TRBJ1-5 | TRBV5-6 | CASSSWTVPPDQPQHF | TGTGCCAGCAGCTCCTGGACAGTTCCTCCCGATCAGCCCCAGCATTTT
13 | - | - | TRBJ1-2 | TRBV13 | CASSNRRTYGYTF | TGTGCCAGCAGTAACAGGCGGACGTATGGCTACACCTTC
14 | once | TRBD1 | TRBJ2-2 | TRBV11-3 | CASSSRTGPGELFF | TGTGCCAGCAGTTCACGGACAGGTCCCGGGGAGCTGTTTTTT
13 | - | - | TRBJ2-7 | TRBV6-1 | CASKRHLGYEQYF | TGTGCCAGCAAGAGACATTTGGGCTACGAGCAGTACTTC
15 | - | TRBD2 | TRBJ2-1 | TRBV28 | CASSQRSGRVEEQFF | TGTGCCAGCAGCCAGCGTAGCGGGAGGGTTGAGGAGCAGTTCTTC
14 | few | - | TRBJ2-1 | TRBV4-1 | CASSPSPTNNEQFF | TGCGCCAGCAGCCCCTCACCGACTAACAATGAGCAGTTCTTC
14 | once | TRBD1 | TRBJ1-1 | TRBV29-1 | CSASPTGGATEAFF | TGCAGCGCCAGCCCCACAGGGGGCGCGACTGAAGCTTTCTTT
14 | - | - | TRBJ2-1 | TRBV28 | CASSPRGGNNEQFF | TGTGCCAGCAGTCCCCGAGGGGGAAACAATGAGCAGTTCTTC
15 | - | TRBD1 | TRBJ2-1 | TRBV2 | CASWDSPHSYNEQFF | TGTGCCAGTTGGGACAGTCCTCATAGTTACAATGAGCAGTTCTTC
16 | - | TRBD1 | TRBJ1-2 | TRBV7-9 | CASSSQDRGLGYGYTF | TGTGCCAGCAGCTCACAGGACAGGGGGCTCGGCTATGGCTACACCTTC
14 | - | - | TRBJ2-7 | TRBV11-2 | CASSLDRLEVEQYF | TGTGCCAGCAGCTTAGATCGGTTGGAGGTCGAGCAGTACTTC
15 | few | - | TRBJ2-5 | TRBV7-2 | CASSLGYKGKETQYF | TGTGCCAGCAGCTTAGGCTATAAGGGGAAAGAGACCCAGTACTTC